The clone carrying this TCR beta chain was observed a few times. The data belong to a study of naive and memory T cell subsets. The beta constant-region primer was an equimolar mix of two oligonucleotides covering TRBC1 and TRBC2. TCRdb used MiXCR to reprocess the UMI-ligation and nested PCR reads, holding one entry per CDR3 protein. In the table there are 32,000 or so distinct CDR3 sequences, 13% of which are singletons. Trimming removed 4 bases from V and 2 bases from J, with 13 bases in between. The CDR3 contains 16 residues. Germline lookup yields CDR1 SGHRS and CDR2 YFSETQ. This chain links TRBV5-1 with TRBJ2-6; D uncertain. The clonotype originates from a human donor in good health. The sequenced sample consisted of effector memory CD4+ T cells from blood. Stated subset: effector memory, CD45RA- CD27-. CDR3 coding DNA: TGCGCCAGCAGCACCGACGGCAGGCCTGGGGCCAACGTCCTGACTTTC. It specifies CASSTDGRPGANVLTF.